This TCR beta chain was recorded in a study of regulatory T cells in long-lasting Graves disease (dated by TCRdb to about 2021). Regarding the research as a whole: Persistent Graves' disease was defined as persistently positive TSH receptor autoantibodies together with antithyroid drug treatment for over 5 years. Patients with persistent Graves' disease were compared with patients with newly diagnosed Graves' disease using TCR sequencing and RNA sequencing of peripheral blood. The study was conducted in China and was registered as a clinical trial. A total of around 35 samples underwent TCR sequencing: approximately 13 from persistent and roughly 20 from newly diagnosed Graves' disease patients. Antithyroid drugs had been taken for approximately 9.5 years on average by persistent Graves' disease patients in the clinical cohort. On the study overall, not on this receptor specifically: Preferential use of TRBV28, TRBJ1-2 and TRBJ2-5 was observed in persistent disease, whereas TRBV20-1 and TRBJ2-1 were favored in newly diagnosed disease. Because the primary lesion, thyroid tissue, could not be accessed, the study looked at peripheral blood alone. Persistent patients shared more public clonotypes among themselves (2,741) than newly diagnosed patients did (about 970). The authors noted that the small sample size was a limitation that may lower accuracy. Persistent Graves' disease patients showed lower TCR Shannon entropy and fewer highly expanded clones than newly diagnosed patients, suggesting clonal expansion. Sequencing and analysis were limited to the TCR beta chain.

Library preparation employed multiplex PCR. The data were produced on an Illumina HiSeq 4000. TCR beta libraries were built with iRepertoire HTBI primers and Arm-PCR amplification of CDR3 regions. PCR products were gel purified before sequencing. Regarding the original processing steps: A total of some 65 TRBV and approximately 15 TRBJ segments were identified across samples and were used for gene usage analysis of CDR3 amino acid clonotypes. Filtered high-quality paired reads were merged into contigs using COPE and FqMerger. BLAST was used to align contigs to IMGT TRBV, TRBD and TRBJ reference genes, with CDR3 defined following IMGT. Any clonotype with a frequency above 0.1% was counted as a highly expanded clone. Repertoire diversity was measured by Shannon entropy, and V-J evenness by the Gini coefficient. Clonotypes shared by more than one individual were considered public. TCRdb applied fastp at Q25 and MiXCR to the public reads, then kept only in-frame beta chains. Rows matching on CDR3 protein sequence are summarized as one entry with the most common DNA and genes. For this entry, the V and J calls and clone size follow TCRdb and not the study's own pipeline. The sample table holds 450,000 or so distinct CDR3 sequences, of which around 20% were seen once. About 8.3% of the sample goes to the ten largest clones.

As for this clonotype: The antigen this receptor binds is unknown. No base quality values were provided; no much bigger clone lies one nucleotide off.

The germline V end is reduced by 4 bases and the J end by 5 bases; junction bases left unmatched: 7. From a lookup of the germline V gene, CDR1 and CDR2 are SQVTM and ANQGSEA. The CDR3 sequence holds 13 residues, the cysteine and phenylalanine included. The DNA shown is the 39-base CDR3, in frame from base 1. Interpreted using the paper, the time point label stands for: persistent/refractory GD, antithyroid drugs over 5 years with positive TRAb. For both TCR sequencing and RNA sequencing, RNA was extracted from PBMCs using TRIzol. The diagnosis of Graves' disease was made according to American Thyroid Association guidelines. Recruitment of patients was carried out at an endocrinology department in Xi'an, China. Each patient gave around 9 milliliters of peripheral blood, collected in an EDTA anticoagulant tube. Ficoll Paque Plus density gradient separation was used to isolate PBMCs, and no additional T cell sorting was done. An Agilent 2100 Bioanalyzer and agarose gel were used to assess RNA quality, and a NanoDrop 2000 was used to measure RNA concentration.

The sample was peripheral blood mononuclear cells (PBMCs), taken when the disease was refractory, from a patient treated with antithyroid drugs. The sequence links TRBV29-1 to TRBJ1-2, with 7 middle bases fitting TRBD1. The source of this sequence is a female donor with Graves disease. The CDR3 reads CSVAQGLWYGYTF. The nucleotide sequence reads as follows: TGCAGCGTTGCACAGGGGTTATGGTATGGCTACACCTTC. Beyond the CDR3, the reference TRBV29-1 and TRBJ1-2 genes provide the residues; the full variable domain reads: SAVISQKPSRDICQRGTSLTIQCQVDSQVTMMFWYRQQPGQSLTLIATANQGSEATYESGFVIDKFPISRPNLTFSTLTVSNMSPEDSSIYLCSVAQGLWYGYTFGSGTRLTVV.